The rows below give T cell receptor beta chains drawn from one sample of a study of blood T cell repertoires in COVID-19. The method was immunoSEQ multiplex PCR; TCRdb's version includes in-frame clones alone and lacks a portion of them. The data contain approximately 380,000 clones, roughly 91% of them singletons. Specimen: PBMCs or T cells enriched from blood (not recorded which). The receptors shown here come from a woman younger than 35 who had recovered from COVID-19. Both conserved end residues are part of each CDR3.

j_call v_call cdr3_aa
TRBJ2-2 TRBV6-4 CASSDGTSTGELFF
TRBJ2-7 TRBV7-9 CASRGTSGTYEQYF
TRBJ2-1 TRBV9 CASSVEAAGEQFF
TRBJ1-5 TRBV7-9 CASSLYGQGNQPQHF
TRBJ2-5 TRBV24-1 CATSESGGALETQYF
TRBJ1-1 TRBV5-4 CASSKGGEGNTEAFF
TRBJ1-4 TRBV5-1 CASSLGGQTNEKLFF
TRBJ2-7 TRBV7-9 CASSITGGKIDEQYF
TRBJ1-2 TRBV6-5 CASSSTPNRELYGYTF
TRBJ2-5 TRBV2 CASSEGTVGETQYF
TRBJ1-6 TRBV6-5 CASSQRQVDSPLHF
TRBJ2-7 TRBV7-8 CASSARGGDSTYEQYF
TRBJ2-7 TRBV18 CASSPGTANYEQYF